The rows below give T cell receptor beta chains drawn from one sample of a study of neoadjuvant anti-PD-1 for oral cavity cancer. Clones were read by immunoSEQ multiplex PCR, and TCRdb kept only the in-frame ones, dropping some. This table has approximately 21,000 clones, more than 40% appearing once. The specimen comprised tumor tissue, sampled after nivolumab (anti-PD-1) treatment. Receptors were obtained from a person between 40 and 80 years old with oral cavity squamous cell carcinoma. Both conserved end residues are part of each CDR3. The order of the fields is V gene, J gene, D gene, clone size, CDR3 DNA, CDR3 protein. The D gene is left open where the match is weak. Only part of the rows carry a size: once, few, many, or a class if the clone is expanded.

v_gene: TRBV7-7; j_gene: TRBJ2-1; d_gene: TRBD2; abundance: -; CDR3nt: TGTGCCAGCAGCTTAAGGCGGGGGGGCCGGAATGAGCAGTTCTTC; CDR3aa: CASSLRRGGRNEQFF
v_gene: TRBV7-2; j_gene: TRBJ2-5; d_gene: -; abundance: few; CDR3nt: TGTGCCAGCAGCTTAGGGGGCGGGGGCCCACAAGAGACCCAGTACTTC; CDR3aa: CASSLGGGGPQETQYF
v_gene: TRBV11-2; j_gene: TRBJ1-5; d_gene: TRBD1; abundance: -; CDR3nt: TGTGCCAGCAGCCAGGGGGGGGATCAGCCCCAGCATTTT; CDR3aa: CASSQGGDQPQHF
v_gene: TRBV6-1; j_gene: TRBJ2-3; d_gene: TRBD2; abundance: few; CDR3nt: TGTGCCAGCAGTGAAGCTAGCGGGGGGCCAGATACGCAGTATTTT; CDR3aa: CASSEASGGPDTQYF
v_gene: TRBV6-5; j_gene: TRBJ2-5; d_gene: -; abundance: -; CDR3nt: TGTGCCAGCAGCAGATTTGGGGAGACCCAGTACTTC; CDR3aa: CASSRFGETQYF
v_gene: TRBV5-1; j_gene: TRBJ2-3; d_gene: -; abundance: -; CDR3nt: TGCGCCAGCAGCTTGAGCGGACAGATCACAGATACGCAGTATTTT; CDR3aa: CASSLSGQITDTQYF
v_gene: TRBV18; j_gene: TRBJ1-5; d_gene: -; abundance: -; CDR3nt: TGTGCCAGCTCACACGGGGGGGCAGGGAACAATCAGCCCCAGCATTTT; CDR3aa: CASSHGGAGNNQPQHF
v_gene: TRBV10-3; j_gene: TRBJ2-7; d_gene: -; abundance: -; CDR3nt: TGTGCCATCAGTGAGTCGGCAGGGACCTACGAGCAGTACTTC; CDR3aa: CAISESAGTYEQYF
v_gene: TRBV28; j_gene: TRBJ1-1; d_gene: -; abundance: -; CDR3nt: TGTGCCAGCAGTATAGCAGGGTCCACTGAAGCTTTCTTT; CDR3aa: CASSIAGSTEAFF
v_gene: TRBV4-2; j_gene: TRBJ2-7; d_gene: -; abundance: many; CDR3nt: TGTGCCAGCAGCCAAGAGCTAGGCCCTCCCTACGAGCAGTACTTC; CDR3aa: CASSQELGPPYEQYF
v_gene: TRBV27; j_gene: TRBJ2-3; d_gene: TRBD2; abundance: once; CDR3nt: TGTGCCAGCAGTTTATCGAGCCTAGCGGTGACAGATACGCAGTATTTT; CDR3aa: CASSLSSLAVTDTQYF
v_gene: TRBV19; j_gene: TRBJ1-1; d_gene: TRBD1; abundance: few; CDR3nt: TGTGCCAGTAGTACGGGGACAGGGCGGGTGAACACTGAAGCTTTCTTT; CDR3aa: CASSTGTGRVNTEAFF
v_gene: TRBV28; j_gene: TRBJ1-2; d_gene: -; abundance: -; CDR3nt: TGTGCCAGCAGTTTAGGGGCCAGGGTCTATGGCTACACCTTC; CDR3aa: CASSLGARVYGYTF
v_gene: TRBV4-2; j_gene: TRBJ2-2; d_gene: TRBD2; abundance: -; CDR3nt: TGTGCCAGCAGCCAAGAACCTAGCGGGGTGAACACCGGGGAGCTGTTTTTT; CDR3aa: CASSQEPSGVNTGELFF
v_gene: TRBV6-6; j_gene: TRBJ2-7; d_gene: -; abundance: -; CDR3nt: TGTGCCAGCAGCGACCAACTCGGGTTGGAGCAGTACTTC; CDR3aa: CASSDQLGLEQYF
v_gene: TRBV19; j_gene: TRBJ2-1; d_gene: -; abundance: -; CDR3nt: TGTGCCAGTAGTATTGGGGGGACCTACAATGAGCAGTTCTTC; CDR3aa: CASSIGGTYNEQFF
v_gene: TRBV5-4; j_gene: TRBJ1-2; d_gene: -; abundance: -; CDR3nt: TGTGCCAGCAGCTGGGTCGGGGGCTCTGGCTACACCTTC; CDR3aa: CASSWVGGSGYTF
v_gene: TRBV11-2; j_gene: TRBJ2-1; d_gene: -; abundance: few; CDR3nt: TGTGCCAGCAGCCCCGCTGCAGGGGAACCGCAGTTCTTC; CDR3aa: CASSPAAGEPQFF
v_gene: TRBV6-5; j_gene: TRBJ1-5; d_gene: -; abundance: -; CDR3nt: TGTGCCAGCAGTTTAGCTCACAGGGGCAATCAGCCCCAGCATTTT; CDR3aa: CASSLAHRGNQPQHF
v_gene: TRBV7-2; j_gene: TRBJ1-2; d_gene: -; abundance: -; CDR3nt: TGTGCCAGCAGCTTAGCGCTTACGGGCGACGGTGGCTATGGCTACACCTTC; CDR3aa: CASSLALTGDGGYGYTF
v_gene: TRBV5-8; j_gene: TRBJ2-7; d_gene: -; abundance: -; CDR3nt: TGTGCCAGCAGCTTGGGAGGTTGGCGGAAGGTCTCCTACGAGCAGTACTTC; CDR3aa: CASSLGGWRKVSYEQYF
v_gene: TRBV7-9; j_gene: TRBJ1-4; d_gene: -; abundance: many; CDR3nt: TGTGCCAGCAGCAAAAGAGGAGGGGCTGAGGAAAAACTGTTTTTT; CDR3aa: CASSKRGGAEEKLFF
v_gene: TRBV7-6; j_gene: TRBJ2-2; d_gene: TRBD2; abundance: -; CDR3nt: TGTGCCAGCAGCTTAGGAACTAGCGGGAACACCGGGGAGCTGTTTTTT; CDR3aa: CASSLGTSGNTGELFF
v_gene: TRBV6-5; j_gene: TRBJ1-5; d_gene: -; abundance: once; CDR3nt: TGTGCCAGCAGCAGAGCCGGGGGGGGCGGTCCCCAGCATTTT; CDR3aa: CASSRAGGGGPQHF
v_gene: TRBV7-9; j_gene: TRBJ1-1; d_gene: -; abundance: many; CDR3nt: TGTGCCAGCAGCTTAGCGGGGGGTAACACTGAAGCTTTCTTT; CDR3aa: CASSLAGGNTEAFF
v_gene: TRBV7-7; j_gene: TRBJ1-1; d_gene: -; abundance: few; CDR3nt: TGTGCCAGCAGTGAATTCTCAGAGAACACTGAAGCTTTCTTT; CDR3aa: CASSEFSENTEAFF
v_gene: TRBV29-1; j_gene: TRBJ2-5; d_gene: -; abundance: few; CDR3nt: TGCAGCGTTGGTGGCCCAGGGACCCAGTACTTC; CDR3aa: CSVGGPGTQYF
v_gene: TRBV7-9; j_gene: TRBJ2-7; d_gene: -; abundance: -; CDR3nt: TGTGCCAGCAGCCCGGTTGGGGGGCTTCCCTCCTACGAGCAGTACTTC; CDR3aa: CASSPVGGLPSYEQYF
v_gene: TRBV19; j_gene: TRBJ2-4; d_gene: TRBD1; abundance: -; CDR3nt: TGTGCCAGTCAAGACAGGGACAAAAACATTCAGTACTTC; CDR3aa: CASQDRDKNIQYF
v_gene: TRBV6-6; j_gene: TRBJ2-4; d_gene: TRBD1; abundance: -; CDR3nt: TGTGCCAGCAGTCCGACAGGGGGCTTGGACATTCAGTACTTC; CDR3aa: CASSPTGGLDIQYF
v_gene: TRBV5-1; j_gene: TRBJ2-2; d_gene: TRBD2; abundance: -; CDR3nt: TGCGCCAGCAGCTTGCTAGCGGAGGTAGACACCGGGGAGCTGTTTTTT; CDR3aa: CASSLLAEVDTGELFF
v_gene: TRBV7-6; j_gene: TRBJ1-5; d_gene: -; abundance: few; CDR3nt: TGTGCCAGCAGCTGGACGGACACAAATCAGCCCCAGCATTTT; CDR3aa: CASSWTDTNQPQHF
v_gene: TRBV9; j_gene: TRBJ1-1; d_gene: -; abundance: few; CDR3nt: TGTGCCAGCAGCGCCTCATCGACAGGGAACACTGAAGCTTTCTTT; CDR3aa: CASSASSTGNTEAFF
v_gene: TRBV5-1; j_gene: TRBJ1-2; d_gene: -; abundance: once; CDR3nt: TGCGCCAGCAGCCCTATGGGACACGGGATCTATGGCTACACCTTC; CDR3aa: CASSPMGHGIYGYTF
v_gene: TRBV5-1; j_gene: TRBJ1-6; d_gene: -; abundance: few; CDR3nt: TGCGCCAGCAGCGAGGGATTGGGACATGAAAATTCACCCCTCCACTTT; CDR3aa: CASSEGLGHENSPLHF
v_gene: TRBV2; j_gene: TRBJ1-2; d_gene: -; abundance: -; CDR3nt: TGTGCCAGCAGGGTACAGGGTCCCGGCTACACCTTC; CDR3aa: CASRVQGPGYTF
v_gene: TRBV18; j_gene: TRBJ2-7; d_gene: TRBD2; abundance: -; CDR3nt: TGTGCCAGCTCGACTACTAGCGGGGGATCCTACGAGCAGTACTTC; CDR3aa: CASSTTSGGSYEQYF
v_gene: TRBV1; j_gene: TRBJ2-4; d_gene: -; abundance: -; CDR3nt: TGCACCAGCCCCACAATAGCCAAAAACATTCAGTACTTC; CDR3aa: CTSPTIAKNIQYF
v_gene: TRBV5-4; j_gene: TRBJ2-2; d_gene: -; abundance: -; CDR3nt: TGTGCCAGCAGCTTGCAGGTCGGGGAGCTGTTTTTT; CDR3aa: CASSLQVGELFF
v_gene: TRBV27; j_gene: TRBJ1-1; d_gene: -; abundance: few; CDR3nt: TGTGCCAGCAGTTACAGGGTGACCAACACTGAAGCTTTCTTT; CDR3aa: CASSYRVTNTEAFF
v_gene: TRBV5-6; j_gene: TRBJ1-2; d_gene: -; abundance: -; CDR3nt: TGTGCCAGCAGCTTGTGGCTTTTTAATGGCTACACCTTC; CDR3aa: CASSLWLFNGYTF
v_gene: TRBV13; j_gene: TRBJ1-1; d_gene: -; abundance: -; CDR3nt: TGTGCCAGCAGCGTCCGGGGGATCCAAGCTTTCTTT; CDR3aa: CASSVRGIQAFF
v_gene: TRBV4-3; j_gene: TRBJ2-5; d_gene: TRBD2; abundance: -; CDR3nt: TGCGCCAGCAGCCCGGGACTACAAGAGACCCAGTACTTC; CDR3aa: CASSPGLQETQYF
v_gene: TRBV28; j_gene: TRBJ1-2; d_gene: -; abundance: -; CDR3nt: TGTGCCAGCAGTTCAGGCCCTCCCGGCTACACCTTC; CDR3aa: CASSSGPPGYTF
v_gene: TRBV6-5; j_gene: TRBJ2-1; d_gene: TRBD1; abundance: -; CDR3nt: TGTGCCAGCAGACCAGACAGGGAAGGGAATGAGCAGTTCTTC; CDR3aa: CASRPDREGNEQFF
v_gene: TRBV11-2; j_gene: TRBJ2-7; d_gene: -; abundance: -; CDR3nt: TGTGCCAGCAGCCAGGGGCTTCCCTACGAGCAGTACTTC; CDR3aa: CASSQGLPYEQYF
v_gene: TRBV7-2; j_gene: TRBJ1-5; d_gene: -; abundance: -; CDR3nt: TGTGCCAGCAGCTTAGGTGGGGGGCTTCAGCCCCAGCATTTT; CDR3aa: CASSLGGGLQPQHF
v_gene: TRBV6-1; j_gene: TRBJ1-2; d_gene: -; abundance: -; CDR3nt: TGTGCCAGCAGAGGGCCTAGCGGCTACACCTTC; CDR3aa: CASRGPSGYTF
v_gene: TRBV19; j_gene: TRBJ2-1; d_gene: TRBD2; abundance: few; CDR3nt: TGTGCCAGTAGTGGGCGGACTAGCGGGGGGATTAATGAGCAGTTCTTC; CDR3aa: CASSGRTSGGINEQFF
v_gene: TRBV5-1; j_gene: TRBJ1-1; d_gene: -; abundance: -; CDR3nt: TGCGCCAGCAGTTTACTGGGAGTCACACTGGAAGCTTTCTTT; CDR3aa: CASSLLGVTLEAFF
v_gene: TRBV28; j_gene: TRBJ1-1; d_gene: TRBD1; abundance: -; CDR3nt: TGTGCCAGCAGTTTATGGGACAGGGAGACCACTGAAGCTTTCTTT; CDR3aa: CASSLWDRETTEAFF
v_gene: TRBV9; j_gene: TRBJ2-5; d_gene: TRBD1; abundance: few; CDR3nt: TGTGCCAGCAGCGTAGAGGGGGCGAGGGCAGAGACCCAGTACTTC; CDR3aa: CASSVEGARAETQYF
v_gene: TRBV19; j_gene: TRBJ2-3; d_gene: TRBD2; abundance: -; CDR3nt: TGTGCCAGTAGTTTAATAGCGGGGGGGCCCCCTGCAACAGATACGCAGTATTTT; CDR3aa: CASSLIAGGPPATDTQYF